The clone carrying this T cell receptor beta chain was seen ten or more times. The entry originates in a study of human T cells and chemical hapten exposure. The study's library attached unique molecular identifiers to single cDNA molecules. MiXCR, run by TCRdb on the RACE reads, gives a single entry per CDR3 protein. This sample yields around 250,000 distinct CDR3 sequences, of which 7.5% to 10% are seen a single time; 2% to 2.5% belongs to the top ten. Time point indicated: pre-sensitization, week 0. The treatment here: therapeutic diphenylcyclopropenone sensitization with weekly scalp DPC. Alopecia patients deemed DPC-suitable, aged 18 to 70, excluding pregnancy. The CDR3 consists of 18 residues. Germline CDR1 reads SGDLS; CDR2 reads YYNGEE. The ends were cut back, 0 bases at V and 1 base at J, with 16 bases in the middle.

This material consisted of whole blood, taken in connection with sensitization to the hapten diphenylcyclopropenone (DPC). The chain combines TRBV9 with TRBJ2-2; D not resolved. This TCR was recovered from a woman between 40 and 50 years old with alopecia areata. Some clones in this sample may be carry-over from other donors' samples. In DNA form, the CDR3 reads TGTGCCAGCAGCGTAGACCCCGCTACTGGGCGGAACACCGGGGAGCTGTTTTTT. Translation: CASSVDPATGRNTGELFF.